The 7 T cell receptor beta chains presented below share a single source sample, sequenced in a study of cytomegalovirus exposure and HLA in healthy donors. Researchers ran the PCR with 60 Vbeta and 13 Jbeta primers. Profiling relied on immunoSEQ multiplex PCR, and the TCRdb table lists in-frame clones only, not all of them. In the table there are about 120,000 clones, about 75% of which are singletons. The sequenced sample consisted of PBMCs. These receptors all come from a woman in her thirties or forties in good health and CMV-seropositive.

The genes are TRBV7-9 and TRBJ2-6, with TRBD1 matching over 7 bases. The CDR3 totals 17 residues. The J segment lost 3 bases and the V segment lost 4 bases, leaving 9 bases of the junction unmatched. The V gene's germline CDR1 is SEHNR and CDR2 FQNEAQ (reference sequence). The CDR3 here is CASSSVVGGSGANVLTF. The DNA of the CDR3 is TGTGCCAGCAGCTCAGTCGTAGGGGGCAGTGGGGCCAACGTCCTGACTTTC. The full variable domain, rest sourced from reference TRBV7-9 and TRBJ2-6, is DTGVSQNPRHKITKRGQNVTFRCDPISEHNRLYWYRQTLGQGPEFLTYFQNEAQLEKSRLLSDRFSAERPKGSFSTLEIQRTEQGDSAMYLCASSSVVGGSGANVLTFGAGSRLTVL.

This clone came up a few times. This CDR3 is CASSELLRDRATEAFF. The CDR3 nucleotides are TGCGCCAGCAGTGAGCTCCTCCGGGACAGGGCTACTGAAGCTTTCTTT. The chain joins TRBV10-1 to TRBJ1-1, with 9 bases fitting TRBD1. Germline V CDR1 and CDR2: WNHNN, SYGVQD (reference sequence). The CDR3 runs to 16 residues. V lost 2 bases, J lost 5 bases, and 9 bases stayed unmatched.

In this sample, this clone turned up a few times. V gene TRBV2 combines with J gene TRBJ2-1; TRBD2 might be the D (5 bases). CDR1 and CDR2 from the germline V gene are SNHLY and FYNNEI. The CDR3 length is 10 residues. V lost 7 bases and J lost 7, with 5 bases in between. This CDR3 reads CASTGNEQFF. Written as DNA, the CDR3 is TGTGCCAGCACGGGAAATGAGCAGTTCTTC.

The V gene is TRBV6-6, the J gene TRBJ2-7; D unresolved. This CDR3 is 11 amino acids long. The V end lost 2 bases, the J end lost 5 bases, and 4 bases lay between the germline ends. Germline CDR1 MNHNY, CDR2 SVGAGI (reference sequence). The CDR3 region is CASSYVDEQYF. As DNA, the CDR3 is TGTGCCAGCAGTTACGTCGACGAGCAGTACTTC.

This clone has only one observation. The chain is built from TRBV6-5 and TRBJ1-5; 7 bases fit TRBD1. The CDR3 runs to 14 residues. The V segment lost 6 bases and the J segment 11 bases; nucleotides outside the gene matches: 13. Germline values: CDR1 MNHEY, CDR2 SVGAGI. The CDR3 sequence is CASSPYRGPEAQHF. CDR3 in DNA: TGTGCCAGCAGCCCTTACAGGGGCCCAGAAGCCCAGCATTTT.

This clone was detected a few times. The rearrangement joins TRBV7-2 to TRBJ2-5, with D perhaps matching TRBD1 (5 bases). Germline CDR1 reads SGHTA; CDR2 reads FQGNSA. Between the trimmed V and J ends, which lost 1 base and 1 base, there was a span of 10 bases. This CDR3 contains 15 residues. For the CDR3, the DNA is TGTGCCAGCAGCTTAGTAGACAGAGCCCAAGAGACCCAGTACTTC. It is translated as CASSLVDRAQETQYF.

The chain recombines TRBV4-3 with TRBJ2-1, with 9 bases identical to TRBD2. The CDR3 totals 17 residues. Germline V gene sequence: CDR1 LGHNA, CDR2 YSLEER. V trimming: 3 bases; J trimming: 6 bases; junction bases outside the gene matches: 12. DNA of the CDR3: TGCGCCAGCAGCCACGGGCTACCGGGACTAGCTTTCAATGAGCAGTTCTTC. Translating gives CASSHGLPGLAFNEQFF.